These 20 T cell receptor beta chains share one sample of origin, sequenced in a study of technical replicates of blood from several donors. Generated by immunoSEQ multiplex PCR, the TCRdb table keeps only in-frame clones and is missing some. Among 55,000 to 75,000 clones, about nine tenths were seen once, and the ten largest hold approximately 3.6%. The sequenced sample was PBMCs. The source of these receptors is a human donor in good health. Some clones in this sample may be carry-over from other donors' samples.

The rearrangement joins TRBV18 to TRBJ2-1, with TRBD1 matching 7 bases. CDR1 and CDR2 from the germline V gene are KGHSH and LQKENI. V dropped 4 bases and J dropped 8; count of bases not matched to a gene: 2. This CDR3 contains 12 residues. CDR3 bases: TGTGCCAGCTCACAACAGGGGTATGAGCAGTTCTTC. It specifies CASSQQGYEQFF.

This rearrangement joins TRBV2 to TRBJ1-3; no definite D call. Germline CDR1 SNHLY, CDR2 FYNNEI. This CDR3 is built from 12 residues. V dropped 6 bases and J dropped 4 bases, with 7 bases sitting between them. The CDR3 sequence: CASRGEGNTIYF. DNA of the CDR3: TGTGCCAGCAGGGGAGAGGGAAACACCATATATTTT.

The chain links TRBV21-1 to TRBJ2-7; TRBD2, as called in the table, went unchecked against the DNA. TRBV21-1 is a recognized pseudogene. This CDR3 has 15 residues. The CDR3 coding sequence is TGTGCCAGCAGCAAATCAAGGCGGGACCTCACCCGACGGTACTTC. It yields the protein CASSKSRRDLTRRYF.

The V and J genes are TRBV5-1 and TRBJ2-3; 12 bases agree with TRBD2. Germline CDR1 is SGHRS and CDR2 is YFSETQ. The CDR3 loop spans 15 amino acids. With 2 bases clipped from V and 3 bases from J, the junction kept 1 base outside the gene matches. The CDR3 loop is CASSLGTSGTDTQYF. As DNA, the CDR3 is TGCGCCAGCAGCTTAGGGACTAGCGGGACAGATACGCAGTATTTT.

This rearrangement joins TRBV6-1 to TRBJ2-1; unclear D gene. Germline lookup yields CDR1 MNHNS and CDR2 SASEGT. The V end lost 0 bases, the J end lost 3 bases, and 3 bases lay between the germline ends. CDR3 length: 13 residues. The CDR3 sequence: CASSEALYNEQFF. CDR3 in DNA: TGTGCCAGCAGTGAAGCACTCTACAATGAGCAGTTCTTC.

V is TRBV6-5 and J is TRBJ2-3; 8 bases are shared with TRBD2. The CDR3 runs 15 residues. Germline values: CDR1 MNHEY, CDR2 SVGAGI. V gave up 8 bases and J gave up 5 bases; unmatched junction bases: 12. CDR3 coding DNA: TGTGCCAGCGAACGATCCGGGGGGGCCGGAGATACGCAGTATTTT. This sequence encodes CASERSGGAGDTQYF.

The chain combines TRBV29-1 with TRBJ2-5; 9 nucleotides match TRBD2. The germline V gene has CDR1 SQVTM and CDR2 ANQGSEA. The CDR3 is 14 amino acids. J was trimmed by 2 bases and V by 3 bases; bases with no gene match: 4. DNA of the CDR3: TGCAGCGTTGATGGCGCGGGGGGGCAAGAGACCCAGTACTTC. Protein sequence: CSVDGAGGQETQYF.

The genes are TRBV4-1 and TRBJ2-1; tentative D call: TRBD2 (6 bases). The germline V and J ends were trimmed by 0 bases and 0 bases, with 12 bases remaining between them. CDR1 and CDR2 from the germline V gene are MGHRA and YSYEKL. The CDR3 covers 17 residues. The CDR3 DNA follows: TGCGCCAGCAGCCAAGATGCTAGCGATAGCTCCTACAATGAGCAGTTCTTC. It yields the protein CASSQDASDSSYNEQFF.

This chain connects TRBV18 to TRBJ1-3; no clear D gene. V was pared by 5 bases and J by 4 bases, with 6 bases between. Germline V gives CDR1 KGHSH, CDR2 LQKENI. The CDR3 sequence is 12 residues long. CDR3: CASSEEGNTIYF. The CDR3 DNA reads as TGTGCCAGCTCAGAGGAAGGAAACACCATATATTTT.

This chain uses TRBV18 with TRBJ2-2, with 10 bases aligning to TRBD2. Germline V gene sequence: CDR1 KGHSH, CDR2 LQKENI. V lost 3 bases and J lost 3; bases outside the gene matches: 10. This CDR3 has 18 amino acids. The CDR3 DNA is TGTGCCAGCTCACCGCCTAACTGGCTAGCGGGGGACACCGGGGAGCTGTTTTTT. Its protein is CASSPPNWLAGDTGELFF.

The chain combines TRBV9 with TRBJ2-5; 16 nucleotides match TRBD2. This CDR3 is built from 20 residues. CDR1 is SGDLS and CDR2 is YYNGEE in the germline V gene. V shed 3 bases and J 0 bases; nucleotides not matched to a gene: 11. This CDR3 is CASSASSTGTSGRDQETQYF. CDR3 DNA: TGTGCCAGCAGCGCCTCTTCCACCGGGACTAGCGGGAGGGACCAAGAGACCCAGTACTTC.

This chain connects TRBV7-2 to TRBJ2-7, with unresolved D. CDR1 and CDR2 from the germline V gene are SGHTA and FQGNSA. The CDR3 length is 14 residues. Trimming took 0 bases from V and 0 from J, leaving 6 bases between them. CDR3 sequence (DNA): TGTGCCAGCAGCTTAGCTCAGGCCTCCTACGAGCAGTACTTC. Translating it yields CASSLAQASYEQYF.

The chain recombines TRBV7-7 with TRBJ2-5; 7 bases align to TRBD1. CDR1 is SSHAT, CDR2 FNYEAQ, per germline (reference sequence). The CDR3 contains 13 residues. With V trimmed by 5 bases and J by 5 bases, 5 bases remained unmatched. CDR3 residues: CASSRDRAETQYF. The CDR3, as DNA: TGTGCCAGCAGCCGCGACAGGGCTGAGACCCAGTACTTC.

This chain uses TRBV7-2 with TRBJ1-6, with 7 bases identical to TRBD1. Germline-derived CDR1 and CDR2 are SGHTA and FQGNSA. The CDR3 is 15 amino acids. V trimming: 1 base; J trimming: 10 bases; junction bases outside the gene matches: 7. CDR3 residues: CASSLGTGGVSPLHF. The CDR3 nucleotides read TGTGCCAGCAGCTTAGGGACAGGAGGGGTATCACCCCTCCACTTT.

This sequence joins TRBV7-9 and TRBJ2-7, with a weak D call TRBD1 (5 bases). The CDR3 has 13 residues. Looked up from germline, CDR1 is SEHNR and CDR2 is FQNEAQ (reference sequence). The V and J ends lost 6 bases and 7 bases respectively, with 16 bases between them. CDR3 sequence (DNA): TGTGCCAGCAGTCCGCCAGGGTCGGGTGAGCAGTACTTC. It is translated as CASSPPGSGEQYF.

This clone was detected once. The V call is TRBV29-1, the J call TRBJ2-2, with 10 bases aligning to TRBD2. The CDR3 sequence is 15 residues long. CDR1 SQVTM and CDR2 ANQGSEA come from the germline V gene. J lost 2 bases, V lost 6 bases, and 6 bases had no gene match. The CDR3 loop is CSVSGLAVNTGELFF. DNA of the CDR3: TGCAGCGTCTCCGGACTAGCGGTTAACACCGGGGAGCTGTTTTTT.

The J gene is TRBJ2-1, the V gene TRBV2; 7 positions match TRBD1. CDR1 is SNHLY, CDR2 FYNNEI, per germline. The CDR3 loop spans 14 amino acids. The J segment lost 12 bases and the V segment lost 5 bases, leaving 13 bases of the junction unmatched. CDR3 protein: CASSTRQGPRGQFF. The DNA for the CDR3 is TGTGCCAGCAGTACGCGACAGGGCCCTCGAGGGCAGTTCTTC.

The chain couples TRBV7-3 to TRBJ1-1; possibly TRBD1 for D (5 bases). V was cut by 3 bases and J by 2 bases, with 7 bases left in between. There are 13 residues in the CDR3. Germline values: CDR1 SGHTA, CDR2 FQGTGA. CDR3 in DNA: TGTGCCAGCAGCTTCCAGGGTAACACTGAAGCTTTCTTT. Translating it yields CASSFQGNTEAFF.

The chain uses TRBV10-3 and TRBJ1-3; no clear D gene. Trimming left V 4 bases short and J 5 bases short, with 6 bases between. Germline CDR1 ENHRY, CDR2 SYGVKD. There are 12 residues in the CDR3. The CDR3 sequence: CAISVGRNTIYF. CDR3 DNA: TGTGCCATCAGTGTTGGCAGAAACACCATATATTTT.

The chain employs TRBV6-1 and TRBJ2-7; 7 bases match TRBD1. The V gene's germline CDR1 is MNHNS and CDR2 SASEGT. The CDR3 contains 15 residues. V lost 4 bases, J lost 0 bases, and 6 bases stayed unmatched. In DNA, the CDR3 is TGTGCCAGCAGTGTTACAGGGGCTCTCTCCTACGAGCAGTACTTC. The encoded protein is CASSVTGALSYEQYF.